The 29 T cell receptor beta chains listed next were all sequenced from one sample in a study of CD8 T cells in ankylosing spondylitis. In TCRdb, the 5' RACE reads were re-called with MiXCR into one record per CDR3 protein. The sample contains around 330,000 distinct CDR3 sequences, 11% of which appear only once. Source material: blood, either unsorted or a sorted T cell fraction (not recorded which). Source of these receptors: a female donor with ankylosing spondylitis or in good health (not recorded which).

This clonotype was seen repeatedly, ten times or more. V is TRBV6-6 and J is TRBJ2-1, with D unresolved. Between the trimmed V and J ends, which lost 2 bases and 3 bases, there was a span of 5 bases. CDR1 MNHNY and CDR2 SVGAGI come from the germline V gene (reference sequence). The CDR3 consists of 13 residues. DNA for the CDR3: TGTGCCAGCAGTTACCACCGCTACAATGAGCAGTTCTTC. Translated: CASSYHRYNEQFF.

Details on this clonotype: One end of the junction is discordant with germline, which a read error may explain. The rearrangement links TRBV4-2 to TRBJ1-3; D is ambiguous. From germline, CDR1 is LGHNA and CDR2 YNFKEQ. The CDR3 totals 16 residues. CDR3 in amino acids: CASSQDPVSSGNSIYF. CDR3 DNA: TGTGCCAGCAGCCAAGATCCGGTGAGCTCTGGAAACAGCATATATTTT.

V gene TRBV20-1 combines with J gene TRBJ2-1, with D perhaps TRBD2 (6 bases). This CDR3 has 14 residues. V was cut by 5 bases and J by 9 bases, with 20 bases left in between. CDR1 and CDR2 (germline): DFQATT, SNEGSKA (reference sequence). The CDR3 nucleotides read TGCAGTGCTCCCCTAGCGCGCCGTTGGGCTGAGCAGTTCTTC. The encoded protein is CSAPLARRWAEQFF.

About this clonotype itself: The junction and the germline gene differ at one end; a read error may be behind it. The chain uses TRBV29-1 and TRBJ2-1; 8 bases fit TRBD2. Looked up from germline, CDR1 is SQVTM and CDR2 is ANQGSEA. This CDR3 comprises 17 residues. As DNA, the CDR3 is TGCAGCGTTGAAGATCTCGGGCCCGGGGGGGCCTACAATGAGGAGTTCTTC. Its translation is CSVEDLGPGGAYNEEFF.

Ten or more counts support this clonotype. CDR3 protein: CASSEGLIYNSPLHF. In DNA, the CDR3 is TGTGCCAGCAGTGAGGGACTGATCTATAATTCACCCCTCCACTTT. The V and J genes are TRBV28 and TRBJ1-6; tentative D call: TRBD1 (5 bases). Germline V gene data show CDR1 as MDHEN and CDR2 as SYDVKM. Trimming left V 5 bases short and J 3 bases short, with 11 bases between. The CDR3 extends over 15 amino acids.

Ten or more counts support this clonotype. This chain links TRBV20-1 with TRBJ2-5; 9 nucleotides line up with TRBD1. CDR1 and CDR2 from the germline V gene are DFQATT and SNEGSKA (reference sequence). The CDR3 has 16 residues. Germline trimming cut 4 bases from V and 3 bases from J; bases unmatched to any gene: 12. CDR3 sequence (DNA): TGCAGTGCTAATAACCTACTCGGACAGGGGAAAGAGACCCAGTACTTC. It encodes CSANNLLGQGKETQYF.

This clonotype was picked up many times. CDR3 region: CASSQWDRGRDQPQHF. The DNA for the CDR3 is TGCGCCAGCAGCCAATGGGACAGGGGGCGCGATCAGCCCCAGCATTTT. The V gene is TRBV5-1, the J gene TRBJ1-5, with 12 bases matching TRBD1. From germline, CDR1 is SGHRS and CDR2 YFSETQ. The CDR3 is 16 amino acids. V shed 4 bases and J 5 bases; nucleotides not matched to a gene: 7.

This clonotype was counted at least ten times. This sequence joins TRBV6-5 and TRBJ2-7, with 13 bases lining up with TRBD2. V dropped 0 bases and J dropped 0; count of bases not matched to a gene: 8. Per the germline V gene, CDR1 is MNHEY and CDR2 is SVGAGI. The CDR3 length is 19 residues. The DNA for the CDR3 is TGTGCCAGCAGTTACTCGAGACTAGCGGGAGGCTTCCCCTCCTACGAGCAGTACTTC. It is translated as CASSYSRLAGGFPSYEQYF.

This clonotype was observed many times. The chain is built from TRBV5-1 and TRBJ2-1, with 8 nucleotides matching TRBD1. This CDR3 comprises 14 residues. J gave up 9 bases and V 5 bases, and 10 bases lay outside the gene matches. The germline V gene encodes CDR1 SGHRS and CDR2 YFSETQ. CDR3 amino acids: CASRREQGVGEQFF. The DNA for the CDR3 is TGCGCCAGCAGGCGAGAACAGGGGGTTGGTGAGCAGTTCTTC.

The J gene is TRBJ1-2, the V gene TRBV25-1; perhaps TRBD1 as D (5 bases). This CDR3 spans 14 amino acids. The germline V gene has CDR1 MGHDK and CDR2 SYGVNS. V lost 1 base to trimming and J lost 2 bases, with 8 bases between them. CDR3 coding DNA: TGTGCCAGCAGTGAATGGGGGAGAAACTATGGCTACACCTTC. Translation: CASSEWGRNYGYTF.

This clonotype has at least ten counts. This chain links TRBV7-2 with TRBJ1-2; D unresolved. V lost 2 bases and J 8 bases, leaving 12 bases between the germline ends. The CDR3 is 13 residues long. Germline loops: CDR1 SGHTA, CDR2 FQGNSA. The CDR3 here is CASSLKRREGYTF. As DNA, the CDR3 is TGTGCCAGCAGCTTAAAGCGCCGAGAAGGCTACACCTTC.

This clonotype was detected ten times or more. This CDR3 is CASSLRRSDYGYTF. The CDR3 DNA follows: TGTGCCAGCTCACTCCGCAGGTCGGACTATGGCTACACCTTC. The chain uses TRBV18 and TRBJ1-2, with D uncertain. V lost 4 bases, J lost 3 bases, and 12 bases lay in between. CDR1 is KGHSH, CDR2 LQKENI, per germline. The CDR3 sequence is 14 residues long.

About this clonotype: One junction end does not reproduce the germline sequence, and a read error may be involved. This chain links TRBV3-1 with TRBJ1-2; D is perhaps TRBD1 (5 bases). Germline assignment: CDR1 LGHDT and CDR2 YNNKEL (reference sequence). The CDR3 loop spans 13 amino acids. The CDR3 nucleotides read TGTGCCCGCAGCCAAGTAGACAGCTATGGCTACACCTTC. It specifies CARSQVDSYGYTF.

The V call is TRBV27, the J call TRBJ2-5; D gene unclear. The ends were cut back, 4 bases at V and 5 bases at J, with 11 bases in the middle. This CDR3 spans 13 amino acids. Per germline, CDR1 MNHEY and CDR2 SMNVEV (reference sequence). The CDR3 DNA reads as TGTGCCAGCAGTTCCTCTGGGGTGGAGACCCAGTACTTC. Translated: CASSSSGVETQYF.

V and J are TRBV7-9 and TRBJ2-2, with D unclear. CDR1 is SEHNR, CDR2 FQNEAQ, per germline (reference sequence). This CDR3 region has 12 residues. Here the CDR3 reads CASGYTTGELFF. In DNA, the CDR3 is TGTGCAAGTGGGTACACTACCGGGGAGCTGTTTTTT.

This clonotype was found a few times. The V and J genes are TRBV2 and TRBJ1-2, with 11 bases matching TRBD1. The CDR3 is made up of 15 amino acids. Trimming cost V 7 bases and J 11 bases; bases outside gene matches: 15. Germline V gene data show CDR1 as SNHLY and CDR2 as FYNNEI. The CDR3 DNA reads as TGTGCCAGCAACACTCTCGGACAGGGGGCGCTGGGTTACACCTTC. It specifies CASNTLGQGALGYTF.

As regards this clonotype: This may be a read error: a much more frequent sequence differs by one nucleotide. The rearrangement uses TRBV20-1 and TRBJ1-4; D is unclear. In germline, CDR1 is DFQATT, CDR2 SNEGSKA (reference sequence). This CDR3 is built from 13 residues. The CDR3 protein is CSAREGSKEKLFF. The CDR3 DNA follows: TGCAGTGCTAGAGAAGGGTCTAAAGAAAAACTGTTTTTT.

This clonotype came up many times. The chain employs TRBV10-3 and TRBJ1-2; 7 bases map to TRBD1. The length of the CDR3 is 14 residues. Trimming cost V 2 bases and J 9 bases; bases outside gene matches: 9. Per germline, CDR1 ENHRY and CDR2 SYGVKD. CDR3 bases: TGTGCCATCAGTGAGAGGGGGCAGGGAGAGAGCTACACCTTC. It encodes CAISERGQGESYTF.

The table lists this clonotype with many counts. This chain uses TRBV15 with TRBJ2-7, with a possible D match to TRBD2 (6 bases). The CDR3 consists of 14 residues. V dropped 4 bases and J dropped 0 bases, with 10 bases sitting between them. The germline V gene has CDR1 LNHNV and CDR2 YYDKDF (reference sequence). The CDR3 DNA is TGTGCCACCAGCATCCTAGCGAGCTCCTACGAGCAGTACTTC. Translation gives CATSILASSYEQYF.

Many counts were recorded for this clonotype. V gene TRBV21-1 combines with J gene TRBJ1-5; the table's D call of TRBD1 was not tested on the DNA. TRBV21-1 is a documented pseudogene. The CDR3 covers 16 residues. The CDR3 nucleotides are TGTGCCAGCAGCACACGCCCTAGAGGTTGCAATCAGCCCCAGCATTTT. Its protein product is CASSTRPRGCNQPQHF.

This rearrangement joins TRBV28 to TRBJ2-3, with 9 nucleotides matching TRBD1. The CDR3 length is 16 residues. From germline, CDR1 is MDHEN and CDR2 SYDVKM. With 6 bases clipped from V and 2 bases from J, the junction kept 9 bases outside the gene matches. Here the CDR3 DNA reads TGTGCCAGCAGATCAGGACAGGGGATTTCCACAGATACGCAGTATTTT. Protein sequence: CASRSGQGISTDTQYF.

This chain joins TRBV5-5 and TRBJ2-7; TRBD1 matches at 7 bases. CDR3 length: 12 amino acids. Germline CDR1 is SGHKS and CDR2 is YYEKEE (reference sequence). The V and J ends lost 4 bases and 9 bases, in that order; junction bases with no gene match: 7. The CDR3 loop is CASSRDSVVQYF. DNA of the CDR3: TGTGCCAGCAGCCGGGACAGTGTAGTGCAGTACTTC. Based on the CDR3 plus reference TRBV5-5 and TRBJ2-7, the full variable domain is DAGVTQSPTHLIKTRGQQVTLRCSPISGHKSVSWYQQVLGQGPQFIFQYYEKEERGRGNFPDRFSARQFPNYSSELNVNALLLGDSALYLCASSRDSVVQYFGPGTRLTVT.

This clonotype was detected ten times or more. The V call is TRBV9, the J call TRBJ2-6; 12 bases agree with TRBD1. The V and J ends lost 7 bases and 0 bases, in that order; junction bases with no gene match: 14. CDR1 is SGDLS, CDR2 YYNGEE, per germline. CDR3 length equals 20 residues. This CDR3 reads CASGRGTGGELHSGANVLTF. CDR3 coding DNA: TGTGCCAGCGGTAGGGGGACAGGGGGCGAATTACACTCTGGGGCCAACGTCCTGACTTTC.

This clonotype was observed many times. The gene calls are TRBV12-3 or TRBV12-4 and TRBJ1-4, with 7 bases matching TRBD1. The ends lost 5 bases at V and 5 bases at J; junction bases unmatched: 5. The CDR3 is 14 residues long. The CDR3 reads CASSRQGGNEKLFF. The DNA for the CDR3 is TGTGCCAGCAGTCGACAGGGTGGCAATGAAAAACTGTTTTTT.

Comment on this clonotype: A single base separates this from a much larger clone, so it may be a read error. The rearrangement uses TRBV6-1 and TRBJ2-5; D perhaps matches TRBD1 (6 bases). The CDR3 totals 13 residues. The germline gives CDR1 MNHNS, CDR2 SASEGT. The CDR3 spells CVSSRQDRETQYF. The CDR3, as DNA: TGTGTCAGCAGTAGACAGGACCGGGAGACCCAGTACTTC.

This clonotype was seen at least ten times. The CDR3 here is CASSLQAHSGNTIYF. The DNA of the CDR3 is TGTGCCAGCAGTTTGCAGGCCCACTCTGGAAACACCATATATTTT. The V gene is TRBV12-3 or TRBV12-4, the J gene TRBJ1-3; D unresolved. V lost 3 bases to trimming and J lost 0 bases, with 9 bases between them. This CDR3 comprises 15 residues.

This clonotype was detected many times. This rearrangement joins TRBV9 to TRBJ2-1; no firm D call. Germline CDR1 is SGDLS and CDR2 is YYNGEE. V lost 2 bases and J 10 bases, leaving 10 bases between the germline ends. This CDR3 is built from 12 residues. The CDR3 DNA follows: TGTGCCAGCAGCGTCGTCGTGGGAGAGCAGTTCTTC. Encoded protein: CASSVVVGEQFF.

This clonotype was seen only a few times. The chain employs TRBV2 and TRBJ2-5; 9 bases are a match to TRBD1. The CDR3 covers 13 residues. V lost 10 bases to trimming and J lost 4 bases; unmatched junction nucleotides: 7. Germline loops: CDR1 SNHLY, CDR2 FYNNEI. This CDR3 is CATPGQGSETQYF. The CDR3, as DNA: TGTGCCACCCCGGGACAGGGATCAGAGACCCAGTACTTC. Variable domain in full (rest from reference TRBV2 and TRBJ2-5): EPEVTQTPSHQVTQMGQEVILRCVPISNHLYFYWYRQILGQKVEFLVSFYNNEISEKSEIFDDQFSVERPDGSNFTLKIRSTKLEDSAMYFCATPGQGSETQYFGPGTRLLVL.

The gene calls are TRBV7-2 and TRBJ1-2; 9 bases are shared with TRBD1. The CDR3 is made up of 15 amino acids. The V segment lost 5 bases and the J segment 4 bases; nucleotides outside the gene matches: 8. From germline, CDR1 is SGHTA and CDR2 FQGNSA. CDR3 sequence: CASSTPATGGYGYTF. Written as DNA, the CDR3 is TGTGCCAGCAGCACCCCGGCGACAGGGGGCTATGGCTACACCTTC.